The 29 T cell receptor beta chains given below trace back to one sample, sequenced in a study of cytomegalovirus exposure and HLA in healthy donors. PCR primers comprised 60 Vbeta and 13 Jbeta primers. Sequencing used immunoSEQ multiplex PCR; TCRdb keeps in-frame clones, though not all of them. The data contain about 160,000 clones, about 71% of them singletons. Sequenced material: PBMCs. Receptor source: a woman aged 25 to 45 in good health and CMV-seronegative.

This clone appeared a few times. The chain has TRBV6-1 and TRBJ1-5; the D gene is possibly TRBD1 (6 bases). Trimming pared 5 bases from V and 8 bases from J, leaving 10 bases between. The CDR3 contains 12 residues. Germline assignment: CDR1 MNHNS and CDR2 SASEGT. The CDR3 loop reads CASSQGREPQHF. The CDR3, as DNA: TGTGCCAGCAGTCAGGGGAGGGAGCCCCAGCATTTT.

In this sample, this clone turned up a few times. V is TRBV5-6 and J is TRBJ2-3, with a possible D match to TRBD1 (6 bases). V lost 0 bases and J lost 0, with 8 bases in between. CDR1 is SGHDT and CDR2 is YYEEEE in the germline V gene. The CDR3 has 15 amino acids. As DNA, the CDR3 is TGTGCCAGCAGCTTGGCGACAGGAAGCACAGATACGCAGTATTTT. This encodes CASSLATGSTDTQYF.

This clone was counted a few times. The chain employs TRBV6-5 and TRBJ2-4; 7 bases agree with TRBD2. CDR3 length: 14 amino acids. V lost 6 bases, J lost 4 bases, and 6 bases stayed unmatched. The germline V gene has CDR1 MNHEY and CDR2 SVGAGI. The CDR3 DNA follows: TGTGCCAGCAGGATGGCTAGCGGAAAAAACATTCAGTACTTC. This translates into CASRMASGKNIQYF.

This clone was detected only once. The CDR3 sequence: CASSSEEAAEQYF. Written as DNA, the CDR3 is TGTGCCAGCAGCTCCGAGGAGGCAGCCGAGCAGTACTTC. The chain couples TRBV7-6 to TRBJ2-7; TRBD2 is a possible D gene (5 bases). Trimming pared 4 bases from V and 6 bases from J, leaving 13 bases between. The CDR3 is 13 amino acids. CDR1 and CDR2 (germline): SGHVS, FNYEAQ.

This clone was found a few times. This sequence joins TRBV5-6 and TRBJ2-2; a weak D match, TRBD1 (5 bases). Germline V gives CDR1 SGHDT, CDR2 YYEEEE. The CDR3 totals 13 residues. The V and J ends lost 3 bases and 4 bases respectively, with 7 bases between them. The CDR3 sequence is CASSSGPTGELFF. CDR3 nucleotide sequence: TGTGCCAGCAGCTCAGGGCCCACCGGGGAGCTGTTTTTT.

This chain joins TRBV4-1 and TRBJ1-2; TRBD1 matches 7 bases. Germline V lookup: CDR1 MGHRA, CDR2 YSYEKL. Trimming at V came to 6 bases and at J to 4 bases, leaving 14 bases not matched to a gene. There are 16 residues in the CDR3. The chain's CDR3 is CASSQIGDRATYGYTF. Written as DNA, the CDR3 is TGCGCCAGCAGTCAAATAGGGGACAGAGCAACCTATGGCTACACCTTC.

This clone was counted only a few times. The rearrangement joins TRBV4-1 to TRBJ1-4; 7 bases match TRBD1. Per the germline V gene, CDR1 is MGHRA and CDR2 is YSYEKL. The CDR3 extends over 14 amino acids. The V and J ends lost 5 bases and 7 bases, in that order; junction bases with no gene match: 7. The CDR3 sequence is CASSKTGIVEKLFF. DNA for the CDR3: TGCGCCAGCAGCAAGACAGGGATAGTTGAAAAACTGTTTTTT.

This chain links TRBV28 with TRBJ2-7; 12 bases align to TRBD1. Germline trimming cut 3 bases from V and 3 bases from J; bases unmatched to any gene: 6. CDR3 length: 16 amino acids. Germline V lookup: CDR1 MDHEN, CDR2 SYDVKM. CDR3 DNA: TGTGCCAGCAGTTTCGGGACAGGGGGCGGCTTCTACGAGCAGTACTTC. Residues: CASSFGTGGGFYEQYF.

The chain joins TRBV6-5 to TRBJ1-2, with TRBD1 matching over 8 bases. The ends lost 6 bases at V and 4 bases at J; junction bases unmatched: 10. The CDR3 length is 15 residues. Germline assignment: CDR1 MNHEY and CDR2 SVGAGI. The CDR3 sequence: CASSIRTGTSYGYTF. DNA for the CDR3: TGTGCCAGCAGCATCCGGACAGGGACATCCTATGGCTACACCTTC.

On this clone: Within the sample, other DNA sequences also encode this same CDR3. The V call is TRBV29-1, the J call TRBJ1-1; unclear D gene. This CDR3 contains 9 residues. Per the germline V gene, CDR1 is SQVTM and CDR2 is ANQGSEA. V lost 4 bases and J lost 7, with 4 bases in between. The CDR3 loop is CSVGREAFF. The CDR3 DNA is TGCAGCGTTGGTCGTGAAGCTTTCTTT. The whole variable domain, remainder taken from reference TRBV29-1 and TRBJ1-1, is SAVISQKPSRDICQRGTSLTIQCQVDSQVTMMFWYRQQPGQSLTLIATANQGSEATYESGFVIDKFPISRPNLTFSTLTVSNMSPEDSSIYLCSVGREAFFGQGTRLTVV.

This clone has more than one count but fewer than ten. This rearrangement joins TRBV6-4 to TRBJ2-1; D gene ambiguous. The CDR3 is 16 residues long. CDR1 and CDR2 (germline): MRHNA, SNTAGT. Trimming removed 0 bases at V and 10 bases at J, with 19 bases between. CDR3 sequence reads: CASSDSERLHVREQFF. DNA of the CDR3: TGTGCCAGCAGTGACTCTGAGCGCCTTCATGTTCGGGAGCAGTTCTTC.

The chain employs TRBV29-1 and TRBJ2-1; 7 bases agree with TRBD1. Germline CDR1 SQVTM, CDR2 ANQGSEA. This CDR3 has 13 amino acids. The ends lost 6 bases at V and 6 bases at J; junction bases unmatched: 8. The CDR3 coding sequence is TGCAGCGTCAACAGGGGATCAGGCAATGAGCAGTTCTTC. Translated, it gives CSVNRGSGNEQFF.

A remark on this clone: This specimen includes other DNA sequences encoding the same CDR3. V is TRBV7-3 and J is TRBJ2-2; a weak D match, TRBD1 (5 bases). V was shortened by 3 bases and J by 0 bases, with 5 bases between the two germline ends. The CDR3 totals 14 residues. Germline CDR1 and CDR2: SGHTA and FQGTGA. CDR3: CASSLTANTGELFF. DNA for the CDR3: TGTGCCAGCAGCTTGACAGCGAACACCGGGGAGCTGTTTTTT.

As DNA, the CDR3 is TGTGCCAGCAGTGAAGAAGGAGGAGACAAGTACACAGATACGCAGTATTTT. Translation: CASSEEGGDKYTDTQYF. The chain is built from TRBV6-1 and TRBJ2-3; possibly TRBD2 for D (5 bases). In germline, CDR1 is MNHNS, CDR2 SASEGT. V lost 1 base to trimming and J lost 2 bases, with 16 bases between them. The length of the CDR3 is 17 residues.

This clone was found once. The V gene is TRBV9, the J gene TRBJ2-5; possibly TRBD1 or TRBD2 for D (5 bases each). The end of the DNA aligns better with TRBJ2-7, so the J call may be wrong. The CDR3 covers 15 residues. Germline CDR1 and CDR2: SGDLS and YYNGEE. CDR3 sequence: CASSPRRDPDYEQYF. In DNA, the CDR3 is TGTGCCAGCAGCCCCCGCCGGGACCCGGACTACGAGCAGTACTTC.

The DNA for the CDR3 is TGTGCCAGCAGTCCCCCTGCGGGGGCCGAACTCTATGGCTACACCTTC. The encoded protein is CASSPPAGAELYGYTF. The chain couples TRBV28 to TRBJ1-2; possible D gene TRBD1, 6 bases. This CDR3 comprises 16 residues. V gave up 5 bases and J gave up 4 bases, with 20 bases separating them. The germline V gene encodes CDR1 MDHEN and CDR2 SYDVKM.

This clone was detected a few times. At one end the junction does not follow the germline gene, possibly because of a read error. DNA for the CDR3: TGTTCCAGCGTACAGGGGAGGACTGAAGCTTTCTTT. Translated, it gives CSSVQGRTEAFF. This rearrangement joins TRBV7-9 to TRBJ1-1; 7 bases align to TRBD1. The CDR3 extends over 12 amino acids. Germline CDR1 is SEHNR and CDR2 is FQNEAQ (reference sequence).

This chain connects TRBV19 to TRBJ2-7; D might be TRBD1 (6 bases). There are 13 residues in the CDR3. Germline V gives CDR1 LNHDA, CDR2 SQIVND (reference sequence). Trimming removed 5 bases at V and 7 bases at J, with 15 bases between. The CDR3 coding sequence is TGTGCCAGTAGTCTCACAGGGAATCGGGAGCAGTACTTC. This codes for CASSLTGNREQYF.

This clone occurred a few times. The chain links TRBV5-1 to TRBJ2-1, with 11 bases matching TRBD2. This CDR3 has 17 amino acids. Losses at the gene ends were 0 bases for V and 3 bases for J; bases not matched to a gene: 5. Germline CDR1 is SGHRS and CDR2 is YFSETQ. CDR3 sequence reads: CASSLVPTSGVYNEQFF. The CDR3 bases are TGCGCCAGCAGCTTGGTCCCGACTAGCGGGGTCTACAATGAGCAGTTCTTC.

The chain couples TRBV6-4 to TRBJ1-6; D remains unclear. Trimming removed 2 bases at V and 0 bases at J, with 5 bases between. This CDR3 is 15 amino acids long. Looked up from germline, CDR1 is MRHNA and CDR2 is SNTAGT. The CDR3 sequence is CASSDRSSYNSPLHF. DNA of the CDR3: TGTGCCAGCAGTGACAGGAGCTCCTATAATTCACCCCTCCACTTT.

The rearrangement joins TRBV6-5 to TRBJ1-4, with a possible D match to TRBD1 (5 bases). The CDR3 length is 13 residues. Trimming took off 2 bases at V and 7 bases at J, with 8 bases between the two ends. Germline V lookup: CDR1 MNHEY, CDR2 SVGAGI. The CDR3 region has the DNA TGTGCCAGCAGTTACCAGGGTTTTGAAAAACTGTTTTTT. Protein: CASSYQGFEKLFF.

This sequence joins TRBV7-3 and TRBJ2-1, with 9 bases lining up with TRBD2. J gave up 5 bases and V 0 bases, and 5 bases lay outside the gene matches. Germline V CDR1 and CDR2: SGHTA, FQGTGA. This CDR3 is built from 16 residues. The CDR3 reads CASSLTVTSGDNEQFF. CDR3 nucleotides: TGTGCCAGCAGCTTAACTGTGACTAGCGGAGACAATGAGCAGTTCTTC.

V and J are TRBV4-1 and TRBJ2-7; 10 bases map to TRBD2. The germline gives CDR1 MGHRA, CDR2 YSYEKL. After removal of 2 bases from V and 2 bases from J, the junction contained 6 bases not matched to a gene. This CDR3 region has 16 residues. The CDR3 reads CASSQSLAGAPYEQYF. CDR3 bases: TGCGCCAGCAGCCAAAGTCTAGCGGGGGCTCCCTACGAGCAGTACTTC.

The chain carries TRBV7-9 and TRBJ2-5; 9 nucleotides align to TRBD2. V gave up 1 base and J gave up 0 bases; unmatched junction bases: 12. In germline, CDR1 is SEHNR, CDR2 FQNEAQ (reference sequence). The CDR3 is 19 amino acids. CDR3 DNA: TGTGCCAGCAGCTTAGTCCCTCCCGGGGCGGGGGGGCACCAAGAGACCCAGTACTTC. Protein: CASSLVPPGAGGHQETQYF.

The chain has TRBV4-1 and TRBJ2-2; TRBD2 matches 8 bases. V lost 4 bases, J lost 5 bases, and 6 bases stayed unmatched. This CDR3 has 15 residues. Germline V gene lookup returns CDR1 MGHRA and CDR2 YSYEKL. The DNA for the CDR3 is TGCGCCAGCAGCCGGGCGGGAGGCAGAACCGGGGAGCTGTTTTTT. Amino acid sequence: CASSRAGGRTGELFF.

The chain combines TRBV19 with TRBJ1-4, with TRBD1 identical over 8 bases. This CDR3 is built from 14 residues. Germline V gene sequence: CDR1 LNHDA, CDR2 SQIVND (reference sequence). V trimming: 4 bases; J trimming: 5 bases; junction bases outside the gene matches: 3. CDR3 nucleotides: TGTGCCAGTAGTAGGACAGGGCCAAATGAAAAACTGTTTTTT. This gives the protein CASSRTGPNEKLFF.

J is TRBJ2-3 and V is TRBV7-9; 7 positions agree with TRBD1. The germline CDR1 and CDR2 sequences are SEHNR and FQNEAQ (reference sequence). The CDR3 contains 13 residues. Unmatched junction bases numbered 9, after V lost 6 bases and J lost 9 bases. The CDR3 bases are TGTGCCAGCAGTTTCGACAGGGTAAAAACGCAGTATTTT. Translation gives CASSFDRVKTQYF.

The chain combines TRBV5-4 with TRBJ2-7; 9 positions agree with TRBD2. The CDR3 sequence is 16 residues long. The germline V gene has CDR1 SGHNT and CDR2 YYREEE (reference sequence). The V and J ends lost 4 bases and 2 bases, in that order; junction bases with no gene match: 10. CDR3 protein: CASSRPAGGLPYEQYF. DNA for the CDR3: TGTGCCAGCAGCCGGCCCGCGGGAGGGCTCCCCTACGAGCAGTACTTC.

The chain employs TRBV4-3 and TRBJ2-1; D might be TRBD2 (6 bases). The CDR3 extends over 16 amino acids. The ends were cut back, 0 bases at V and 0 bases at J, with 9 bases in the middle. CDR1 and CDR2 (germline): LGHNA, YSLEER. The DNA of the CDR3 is TGCGCCAGCAGCCAAGAATCCGGGAGCTCCTACAATGAGCAGTTCTTC. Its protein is CASSQESGSSYNEQFF.